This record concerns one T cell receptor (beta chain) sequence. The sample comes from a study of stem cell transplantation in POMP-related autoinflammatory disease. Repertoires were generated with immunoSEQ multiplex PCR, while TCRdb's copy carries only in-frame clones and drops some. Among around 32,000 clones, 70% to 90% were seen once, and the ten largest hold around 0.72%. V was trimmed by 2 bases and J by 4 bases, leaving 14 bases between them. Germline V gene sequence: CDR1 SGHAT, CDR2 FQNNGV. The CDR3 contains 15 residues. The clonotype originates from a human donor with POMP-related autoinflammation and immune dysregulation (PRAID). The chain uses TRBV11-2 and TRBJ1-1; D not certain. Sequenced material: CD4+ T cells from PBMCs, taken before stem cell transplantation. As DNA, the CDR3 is TGTGCCAGCAGCTTAATTCGGGGTGGGAGCACTGAAGCTTTCTTT. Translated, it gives CASSLIRGGSTEAFF.